This TCR beta chain was captured in a study of early T cells in non-severe SARS-CoV-2 infection. Study overall: Sequencing of bulk RNA from unsorted whole blood was done, without chain pairing.

Overall study findings and caveats: Lookups in VDJdb leaned toward anti-spike CD8 responses and missed private and CD4 specificities.

TCRdb itself ran the 5' RACE reads through MiXCR, one entry per CDR3 protein. The sample consists of 40,000 to 50,000 distinct CDR3 sequences, roughly 7.1% of them appearing once. CDR1 SGHVS and CDR2 FNYEAQ come from the germline V gene. With V trimmed by 5 bases and J by 5 bases, 6 bases remained unmatched. The CDR3 runs 16 residues. The sample holds many counts of this clonotype. The antigen is unknown. This chain links TRBV7-6 with TRBJ1-6; 10 nucleotides line up with TRBD1. The TCR sequence derives from an adult who was a healthcare worker with PCR-confirmed SARS-CoV-2 infection or an uninfected control (not recorded which). Sequencing used whole blood. The DNA of the CDR3 is TGTGCCAGCAGCGCACGGACAGGGGGAAATAATTCACCCCTCCACTTT. It yields the protein CASSARTGGNNSPLHF.